The TCR beta chain described here comes from a study of T-cell reconstitution after alpha-beta-depleted transplantation in children. The CDR3 extends over 13 amino acids. Trimming left V 8 bases short and J 0 bases short, with 9 bases between. This clonotype turned up a few times. Library preparation (for TCRbeta) was performed with unique molecular identifiers. TCRdb processed the PCR reads anew with MiXCR; each CDR3 protein has one entry. Of just under 550,000 distinct CDR3 sequences in the sample, approximately 16% were seen once. Sequences were derived from PBMCs from the stem cell graft donor, sampled from the stem cell graft. V gene TRBV12-3 or TRBV12-4 combines with J gene TRBJ2-3; D might be TRBD1 or TRBD2, each matching 5 bases. The source is a human donor who donated a stem cell graft to a child with acute lymphoblastic leukemia. The CDR3 loop reads CASSGPSTDTQYF. CDR3 sequence (DNA): TGTGCCAGCTCGGGGCCTAGCACAGATACGCAGTATTTT.